This TCR beta chain was identified during a study of blood T cell repertoires in COVID-19. As originally analysed: Researchers report that nucleated cell counts were estimated from reference gene primer amplification. Sequencing was performed with immunoSEQ multiplex PCR; in TCRdb, only in-frame clones are kept and a portion is missing. V, J and clone size reflect that table, while D and trimming were determined from the DNA. The table has roughly 130,000 clones, approximately 80% seen once. The germline CDR1 and CDR2 sequences are MGHDK and SYGVNS. Trimming shortened V by 3 bases and J by 2 bases, and 4 bases separated the two germline ends. The CDR3 sequence is 12 residues long.

This TCR was sampled from a woman aged 45-59 years with acute or convalescent COVID-19. The sample taken for sequencing was peripheral blood. V usage is TRBV25-1 and J usage is TRBJ1-1; no firm D call. Here the CDR3 reads CASSDPNTEAFF. DNA for the CDR3: TGTGCCAGCAGTGACCCTAACACTGAAGCTTTCTTT.